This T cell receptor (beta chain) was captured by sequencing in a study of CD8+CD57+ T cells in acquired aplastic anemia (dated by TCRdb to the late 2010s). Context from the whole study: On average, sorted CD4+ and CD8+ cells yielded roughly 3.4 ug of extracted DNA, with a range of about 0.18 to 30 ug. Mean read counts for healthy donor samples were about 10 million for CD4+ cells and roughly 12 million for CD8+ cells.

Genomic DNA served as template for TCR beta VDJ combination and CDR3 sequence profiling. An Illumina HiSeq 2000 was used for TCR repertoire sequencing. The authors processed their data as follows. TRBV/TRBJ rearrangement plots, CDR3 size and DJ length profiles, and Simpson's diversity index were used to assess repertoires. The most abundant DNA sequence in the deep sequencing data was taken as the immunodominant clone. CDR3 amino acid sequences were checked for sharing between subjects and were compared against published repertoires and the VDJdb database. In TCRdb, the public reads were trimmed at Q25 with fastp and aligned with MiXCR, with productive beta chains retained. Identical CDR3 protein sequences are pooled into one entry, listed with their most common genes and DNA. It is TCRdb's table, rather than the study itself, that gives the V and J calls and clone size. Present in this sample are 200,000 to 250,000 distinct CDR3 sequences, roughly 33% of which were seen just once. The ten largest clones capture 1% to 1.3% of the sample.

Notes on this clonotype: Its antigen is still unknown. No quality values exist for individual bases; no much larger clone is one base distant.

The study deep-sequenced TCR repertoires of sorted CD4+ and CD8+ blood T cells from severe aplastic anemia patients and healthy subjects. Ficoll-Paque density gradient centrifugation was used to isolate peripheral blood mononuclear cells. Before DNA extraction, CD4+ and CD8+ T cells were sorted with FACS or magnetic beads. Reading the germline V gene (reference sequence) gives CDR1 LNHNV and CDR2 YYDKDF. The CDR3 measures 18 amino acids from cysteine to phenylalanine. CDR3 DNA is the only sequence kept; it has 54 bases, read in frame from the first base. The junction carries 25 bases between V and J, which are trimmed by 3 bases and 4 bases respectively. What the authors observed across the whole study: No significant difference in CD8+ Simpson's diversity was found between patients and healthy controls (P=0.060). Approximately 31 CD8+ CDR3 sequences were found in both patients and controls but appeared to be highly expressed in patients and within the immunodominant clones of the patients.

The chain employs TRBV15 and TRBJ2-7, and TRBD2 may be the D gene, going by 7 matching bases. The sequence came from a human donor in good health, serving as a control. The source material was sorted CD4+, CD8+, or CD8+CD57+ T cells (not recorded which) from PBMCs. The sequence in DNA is TGTGCCACCAGCAGCGTAGGGGGAATGGGCCGGCGGGAGTACGAGCAGTACTTC. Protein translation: CATSSVGGMGRREYEQYF.